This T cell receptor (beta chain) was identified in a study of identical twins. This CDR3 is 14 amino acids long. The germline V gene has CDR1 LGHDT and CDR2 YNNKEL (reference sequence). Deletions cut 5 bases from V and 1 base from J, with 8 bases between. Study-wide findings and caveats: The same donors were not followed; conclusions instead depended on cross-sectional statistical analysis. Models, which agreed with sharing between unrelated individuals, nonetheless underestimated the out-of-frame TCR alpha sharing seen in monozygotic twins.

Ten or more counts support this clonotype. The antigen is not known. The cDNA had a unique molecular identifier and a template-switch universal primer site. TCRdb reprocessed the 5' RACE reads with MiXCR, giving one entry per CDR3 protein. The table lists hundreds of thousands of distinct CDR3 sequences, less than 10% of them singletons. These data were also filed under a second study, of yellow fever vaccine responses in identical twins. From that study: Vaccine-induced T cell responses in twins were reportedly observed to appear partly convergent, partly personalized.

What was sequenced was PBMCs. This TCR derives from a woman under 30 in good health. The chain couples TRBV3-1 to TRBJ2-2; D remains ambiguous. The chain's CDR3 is CASSGLLNTGELFF. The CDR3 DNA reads TGTGCCAGCAGCGGGCTTTTGAACACCGGGGAGCTGTTTTTT. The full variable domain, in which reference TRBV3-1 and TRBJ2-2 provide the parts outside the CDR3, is DTAVSQTPKYLVTQMGNDKSIKCEQNLGHDTMYWYKQDSKKFLKIMFSYNNKELIINETVPNRFSPKSPDKAHLNLHINSLELGDSAVYFCASSGLLNTGELFFGEGSRLTVL.